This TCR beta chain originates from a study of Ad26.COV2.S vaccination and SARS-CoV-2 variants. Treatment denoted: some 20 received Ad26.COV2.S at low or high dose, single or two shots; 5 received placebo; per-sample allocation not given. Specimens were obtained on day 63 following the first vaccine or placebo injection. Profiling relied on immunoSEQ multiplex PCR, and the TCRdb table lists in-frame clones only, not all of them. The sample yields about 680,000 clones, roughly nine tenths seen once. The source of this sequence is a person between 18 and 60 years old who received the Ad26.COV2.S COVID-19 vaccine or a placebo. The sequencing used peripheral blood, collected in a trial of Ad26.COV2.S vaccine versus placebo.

CDR3 sequence: CASSQNRQDRIYGYTF. The CDR3 DNA follows: TGCGCCAGCAGCCAAAACCGACAGGACAGGATCTATGGCTACACCTTC. J is TRBJ1-2 and V is TRBV4-3, with 7 nucleotides matching TRBD1. CDR1 is LGHNA and CDR2 is YSLEER in the germline V gene. CDR3 length: 16 amino acids. J lost 4 bases, V lost 2 bases, and 10 bases had no gene match.